The subject of this entry is one T cell receptor (beta chain). Its cognate antigen is unknown. This entry belongs to a study of blood T cells in healthy people across ages. Whole-study findings and limits: Naive and antigen-experienced cells were not separated, limiting conclusive comparison. A roughly linear fall in TCR beta diversity per million T cells was seen with increasing age. Long-lived donors carried more naive CD4+ cells and greater diversity than aged donors. In the absence of known donor CMV status, changes in expanded clonotypes were possibly confounded.

Alongside a J-beta primer mix, a sample-barcoded 5' primer served in a second PCR lasting about 7 to 12 cycles. MiXCR was run by TCRdb on the 5' RACE reads, yielding one entry per CDR3 protein. The sample carries fewer than 900,000 distinct CDR3 sequences, roughly 40% recorded once. The CDR3 has 14 residues. Germline V lookup: CDR1 SGHTA, CDR2 FQGNSA. V lost 5 bases to trimming and J lost 7 bases, with 14 bases between them. J is TRBJ2-2 and V is TRBV7-2; D is unclear. Source material: blood. This receptor was obtained from a man younger than 35 in good health. The CDR3 DNA is TGTGCCAGCAGCCCACAATGGACGAACGGGGAGCTGTTTTTT. Encoded protein: CASSPQWTNGELFF.